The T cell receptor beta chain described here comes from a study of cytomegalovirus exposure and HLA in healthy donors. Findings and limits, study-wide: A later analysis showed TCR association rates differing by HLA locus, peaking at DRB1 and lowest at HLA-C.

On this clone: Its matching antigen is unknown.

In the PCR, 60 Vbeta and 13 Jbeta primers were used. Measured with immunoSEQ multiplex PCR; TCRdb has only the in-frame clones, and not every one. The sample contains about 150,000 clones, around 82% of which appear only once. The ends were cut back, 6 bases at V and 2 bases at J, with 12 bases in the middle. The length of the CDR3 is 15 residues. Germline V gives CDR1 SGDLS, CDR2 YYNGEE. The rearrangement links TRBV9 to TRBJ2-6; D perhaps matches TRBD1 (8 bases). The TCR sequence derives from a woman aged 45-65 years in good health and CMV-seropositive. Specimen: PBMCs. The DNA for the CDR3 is TGTGCCAGCACCACAGGGGGGGCTGGGGCCAACGTCCTGACTTTC. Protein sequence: CASTTGGAGANVLTF.